There are a few counts of the clone carrying this TCR beta chain. What it recognizes is unknown. The V gene lost 7 bases and the J gene lost 5 bases, with 17 bases spanning the gap. Germline lookup yields CDR1 MDHEN and CDR2 SYDVKM. The CDR3 spans 15 residues. This sample is drawn from a study of T cell repertoires in cytomegalovirus infection. TCRdb processed the reads anew with MiXCR; each CDR3 protein has one entry. The table records 600,000 to 700,000 distinct CDR3 sequences, about 30% of them present only once. This sequence joins TRBV28 and TRBJ1-4; D ambiguous. The clonotype comes from a human donor in good health (CMV status not recorded). Some clones in this sample may be carry-over from other donors' samples. Specimen: cultured PBMCs, collected from culture after CMV antigen stimulation. The CDR3 coding sequence is TGTGCCAGCACTTCCCCCGGCGAGTTAAATGAAAAACTGTTTTTT. It is translated as CASTSPGELNEKLFF.